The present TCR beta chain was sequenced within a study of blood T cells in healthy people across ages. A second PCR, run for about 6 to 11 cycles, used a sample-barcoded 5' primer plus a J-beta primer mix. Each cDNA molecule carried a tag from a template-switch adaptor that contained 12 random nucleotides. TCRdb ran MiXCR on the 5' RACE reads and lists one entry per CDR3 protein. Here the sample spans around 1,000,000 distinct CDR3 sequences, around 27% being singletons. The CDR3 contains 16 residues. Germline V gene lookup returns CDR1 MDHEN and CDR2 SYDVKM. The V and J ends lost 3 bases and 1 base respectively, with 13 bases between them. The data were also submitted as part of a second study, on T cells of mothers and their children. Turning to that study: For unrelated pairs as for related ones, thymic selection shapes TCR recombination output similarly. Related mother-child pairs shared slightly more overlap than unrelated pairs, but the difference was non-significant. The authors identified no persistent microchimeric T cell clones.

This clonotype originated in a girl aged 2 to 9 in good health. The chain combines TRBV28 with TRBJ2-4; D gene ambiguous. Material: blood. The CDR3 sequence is CASSLGPLEAKNIQYF. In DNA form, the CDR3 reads TGTGCCAGCAGTTTGGGCCCTTTGGAGGCCAAAAACATTCAGTACTTC.